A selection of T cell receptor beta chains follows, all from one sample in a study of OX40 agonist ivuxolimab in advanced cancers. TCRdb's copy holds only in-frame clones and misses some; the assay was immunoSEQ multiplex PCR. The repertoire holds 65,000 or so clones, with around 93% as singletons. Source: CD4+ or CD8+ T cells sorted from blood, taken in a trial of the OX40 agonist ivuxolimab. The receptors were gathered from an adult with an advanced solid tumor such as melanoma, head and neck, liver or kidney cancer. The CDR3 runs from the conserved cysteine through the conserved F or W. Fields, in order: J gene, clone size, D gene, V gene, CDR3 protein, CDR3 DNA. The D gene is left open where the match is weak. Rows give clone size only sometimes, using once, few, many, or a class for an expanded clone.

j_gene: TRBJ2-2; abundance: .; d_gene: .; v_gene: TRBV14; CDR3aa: CASSQESRELFF; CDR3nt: TGTGCCAGCAGCCAAGAGTCGAGGGAGCTGTTTTTT
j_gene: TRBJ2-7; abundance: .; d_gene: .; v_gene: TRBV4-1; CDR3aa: CASSPRDLRSSYEQYF; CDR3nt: TGCGCCAGCAGCCCCCGGGACCTCAGATCCTCCTACGAGCAGTACTTC
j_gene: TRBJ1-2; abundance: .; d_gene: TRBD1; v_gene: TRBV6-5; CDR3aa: CATRGQGFYGYTF; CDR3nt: TGTGCCACCCGGGGACAGGGGTTCTATGGCTACACCTTC
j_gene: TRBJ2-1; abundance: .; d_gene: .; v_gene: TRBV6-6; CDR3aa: CASIETDEQFF; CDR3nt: TGTGCCAGCATAGAGACGGATGAGCAGTTCTTC
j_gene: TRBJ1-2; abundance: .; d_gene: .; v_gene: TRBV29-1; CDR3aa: CSVLDRGYTF; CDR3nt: TGCAGCGTTTTGGACCGTGGCTACACCTTC
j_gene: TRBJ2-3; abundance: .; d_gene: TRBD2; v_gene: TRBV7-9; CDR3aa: CASSHTSGGITDTQYF; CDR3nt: TGTGCCAGCAGCCATACTAGCGGCGGGATCACAGATACGCAGTATTTT
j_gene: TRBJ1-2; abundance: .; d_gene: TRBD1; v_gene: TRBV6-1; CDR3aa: CASSEWAGQGGYGYTF; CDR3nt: TGTGCCAGCAGTGAGTGGGCCGGACAGGGAGGCTATGGCTACACCTTC
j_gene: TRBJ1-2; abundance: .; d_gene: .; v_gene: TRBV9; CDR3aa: CASSVDSESHTF; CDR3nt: TGTGCCAGCAGCGTAGACTCTGAAAGCCACACCTTC
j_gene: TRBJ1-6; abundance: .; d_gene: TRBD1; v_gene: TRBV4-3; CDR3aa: CASSPKLDRDYNSPLHF; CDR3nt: TGCGCCAGCAGCCCAAAACTGGACAGGGATTATAATTCACCCCTCCACTTT
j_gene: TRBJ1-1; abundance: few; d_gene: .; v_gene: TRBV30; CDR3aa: CAWSAFDPIDDTEAFF; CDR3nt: TGTGCCTGGAGTGCTTTCGACCCCATAGACGACACTGAAGCTTTCTTT
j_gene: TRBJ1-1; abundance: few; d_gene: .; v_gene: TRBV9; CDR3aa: CASSPTGYLNTEAFF; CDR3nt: TGTGCCAGCAGCCCAACAGGGTACCTGAACACTGAAGCTTTCTTT
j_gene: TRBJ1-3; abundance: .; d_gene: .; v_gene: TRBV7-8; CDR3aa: CASSPGGNTIYF; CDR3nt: TGTGCCAGCAGCCCGGGGGGAAACACCATATATTTT
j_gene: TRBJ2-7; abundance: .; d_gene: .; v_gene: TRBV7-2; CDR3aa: CASSKDSYEQYF; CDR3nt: TGTGCCAGCAGCAAGGACAGCTACGAGCAGTACTTC
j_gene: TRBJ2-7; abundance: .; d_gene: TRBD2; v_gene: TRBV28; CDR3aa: CASRPTRAGGFYEQYF; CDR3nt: TGTGCCAGCAGGCCTACCCGAGCGGGAGGCTTCTACGAGCAGTACTTC
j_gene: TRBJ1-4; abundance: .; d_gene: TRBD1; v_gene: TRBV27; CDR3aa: CASSLLQGAQREKLFF; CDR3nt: TGTGCCAGCAGTTTATTACAGGGGGCCCAGAGGGAAAAACTGTTTTTT
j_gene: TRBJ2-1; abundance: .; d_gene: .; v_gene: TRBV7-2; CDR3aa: CASSLTPSRYNEQFF; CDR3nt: TGTGCCAGCAGCTTAACCCCATCCAGGTACAATGAGCAGTTCTTC
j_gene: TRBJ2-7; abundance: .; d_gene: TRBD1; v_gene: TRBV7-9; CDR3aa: CASSLPNRGHEQYF; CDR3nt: TGTGCCAGCAGCTTACCAAATAGGGGGCACGAGCAGTACTTC
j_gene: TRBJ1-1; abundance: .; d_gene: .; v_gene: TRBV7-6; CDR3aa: CASSFPRGARFTEAFF; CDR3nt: TGTGCCAGCAGCTTCCCGAGGGGGGCGAGGTTCACTGAAGCTTTCTTT
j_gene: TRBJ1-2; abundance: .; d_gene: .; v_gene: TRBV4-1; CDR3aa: CASSQAGLTDYGYTF; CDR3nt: TGCGCCAGCAGCCAAGCTGGATTGACAGACTATGGCTACACCTTC
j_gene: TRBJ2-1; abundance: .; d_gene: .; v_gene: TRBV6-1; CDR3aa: CASSGRGYYNEQFF; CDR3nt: TGTGCCAGCAGTGGAAGGGGGTACTACAATGAGCAGTTCTTC
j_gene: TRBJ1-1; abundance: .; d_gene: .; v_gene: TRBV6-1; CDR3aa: CASSPTVNTEAFF; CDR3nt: TGTGCCAGCAGTCCTACAGTGAACACTGAAGCTTTCTTT
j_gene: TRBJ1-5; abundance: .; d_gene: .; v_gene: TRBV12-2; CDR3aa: CASRLAPGRLNQPQHF; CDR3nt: TGTGCAAGTCGCTTAGCGCCGGGACGTCTAAATCAGCCCCAGCATTTT
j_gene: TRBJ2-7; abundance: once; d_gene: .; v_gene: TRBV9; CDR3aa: CASSVDVGGTIYEQYF; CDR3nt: TGTGCCAGCAGCGTAGATGTAGGTGGGACAATCTACGAGCAGTACTTC
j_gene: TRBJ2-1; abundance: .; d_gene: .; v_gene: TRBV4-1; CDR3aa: CASSQTGPGDEQFF; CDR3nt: TGCGCCAGCAGCCAAACGGGACCCGGGGATGAGCAGTTCTTC
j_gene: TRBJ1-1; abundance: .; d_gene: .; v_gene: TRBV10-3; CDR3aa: CAISAGPKNTEAFF; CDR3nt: TGTGCCATCAGTGCGGGACCCAAGAACACTGAAGCTTTCTTT
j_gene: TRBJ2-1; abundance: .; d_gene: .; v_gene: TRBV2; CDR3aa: CASREGTFLDEQFF; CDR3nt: TGTGCCAGCAGGGAGGGGACCTTTCTGGATGAGCAGTTCTTC
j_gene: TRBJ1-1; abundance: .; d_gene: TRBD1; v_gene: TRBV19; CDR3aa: CATQTGRTEAFF; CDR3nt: TGTGCCACCCAGACAGGGAGGACTGAAGCTTTCTTT
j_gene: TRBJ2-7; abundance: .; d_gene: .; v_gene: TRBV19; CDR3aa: CASSISRTYEQYF; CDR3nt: TGTGCCAGTAGTATTTCCCGAACCTACGAGCAGTACTTC
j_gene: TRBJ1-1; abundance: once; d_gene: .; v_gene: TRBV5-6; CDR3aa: CASSFGLGMNTEAFF; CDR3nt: TGTGCCAGCAGCTTTGGGCTGGGGATGAACACTGAAGCTTTCTTT
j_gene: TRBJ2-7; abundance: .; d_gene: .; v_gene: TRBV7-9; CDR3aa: CASSNAVYYEQYF; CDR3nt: TGTGCCAGCAGCAACGCGGTATACTACGAGCAGTACTTC
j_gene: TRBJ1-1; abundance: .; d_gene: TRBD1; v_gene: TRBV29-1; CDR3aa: CSDGQGANLDTEAFF; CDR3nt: TGCAGCGACGGACAGGGGGCGAATCTGGACACTGAAGCTTTCTTT
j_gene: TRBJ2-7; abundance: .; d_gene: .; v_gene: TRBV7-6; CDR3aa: CASSPRPYEQYF; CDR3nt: TGTGCCAGCAGCCCGAGACCCTACGAGCAGTACTTC
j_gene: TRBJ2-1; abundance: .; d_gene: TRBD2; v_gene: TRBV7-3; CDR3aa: CASSLIYSGRANEQFF; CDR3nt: TGTGCCAGCAGCTTAATATATAGCGGGAGGGCCAATGAGCAGTTCTTC
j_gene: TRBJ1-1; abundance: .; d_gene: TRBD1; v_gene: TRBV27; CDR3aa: CASSLQGAGAEAFF; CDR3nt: TGTGCCAGCAGTTTACAGGGGGCAGGCGCTGAAGCTTTCTTT
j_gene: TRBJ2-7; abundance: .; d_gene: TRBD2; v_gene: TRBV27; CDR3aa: CASSLGGDPYEQYF; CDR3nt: TGTGCCAGCAGTTTAGGGGGGGATCCCTACGAGCAGTACTTC
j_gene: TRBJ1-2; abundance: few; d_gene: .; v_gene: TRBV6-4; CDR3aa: CASSASPGNYGYTF; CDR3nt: TGTGCCAGCAGTGCCTCACCAGGGAACTATGGCTACACCTTC